The rows below give T cell receptor beta chains drawn from one sample of a study of T-cell reconstitution after alpha-beta-depleted transplantation in children. TCRdb re-derived calls from the PCR reads in MiXCR, one entry per CDR3 protein. The profile shows a few hundred thousand distinct CDR3 sequences, 9.7% of them singletons. Specimen: PBMCs from the stem cell graft donor, collected from the stem cell graft. The receptor source for this set is a human donor who donated a stem cell graft to a child with SCID. Each CDR3 is given with its conserved first and last residue. The D gene is left open where the match is weak. Clone size is stated in some rows and not others, as once, few, many or a class when expanded.

d_call clone_size j_call v_call cdr3_nt cdr3_aa
TRBD1 many TRBJ1-6 TRBV6-2/TRBV6-3 TGTGCCAGCAGTCCCATAGGGACAGGGAACTCACCCCTCCACTTT CASSPIGTGNSPLHF
TRBD1 . TRBJ1-2 TRBV28 TGTGCCAGCAGAACCCCGGGACAGGGGGCGGAGTACTATGGCTACACCTTC CASRTPGQGAEYYGYTF
TRBD1 many TRBJ1-4 TRBV27 TGTGCCAGCAGTTCGCGGGACAGGGAGAATGAAAAACTGTTTTTT CASSSRDRENEKLFF
TRBD2 many TRBJ2-3 TRBV3-1 TGTGCCAGCTCCTATCGGACGGGGGGTTTGTATTTT CASSYRTGGLYF
TRBD1 many TRBJ1-5 TRBV5-1 TGCGCCAGCAGCTTGTCCTCCGAGACAGGGGGCGACCAGCCCCAGCATTTT CASSLSSETGGDQPQHF
. . TRBJ2-5 TRBV5-1 TGCGCCAGCAGCTTGGGGAGTACGGAGACCCAGTACTTC CASSLGSTETQYF
. many TRBJ2-2 TRBV7-2 TGTGCCAGCAGCTTATGGGGGCCGGGAACCGGGGAGCTGTTTTTT CASSLWGPGTGELFF
TRBD1 . TRBJ1-1 TRBV15 TGTGCCACCAGCAGAGAAATGAGGGCAGGGGGCGCGTCTGAAGCTTTCTTT CATSREMRAGGASEAFF
. many TRBJ2-1 TRBV10-3 TGTGCCATCATGTACAGGGCCGGTGAGCAGTTCTTC CAIMYRAGEQFF
. many TRBJ1-1 TRBV5-6 TGTGCCAGCAGCTTGCTCATGGGTGTCAACACTGAAGCTTTCTTT CASSLLMGVNTEAFF
. . TRBJ1-1 TRBV20-1 TGCAGTGCTAGAGATCCGGCAGGGCGGACTGAAGCTTTCTTT CSARDPAGRTEAFF
. many TRBJ1-1 TRBV5-1 TGCGCCAGCAGCGGGGCGGTGGGTACGGGCACTGAAGCTTTCTTT CASSGAVGTGTEAFF
TRBD1 many TRBJ2-5 TRBV12-3/TRBV12-4 TGTGCCAGCAGCCCAGGGGGCGCCGGGTCAGAGACCCAGTACTTC CASSPGGAGSETQYF
. many TRBJ2-1 TRBV5-1 TGCGCCAGCAGCTTTAGGGGGGGTTACAATGAGCAGTTCTTC CASSFRGGYNEQFF
TRBD2 many TRBJ2-1 TRBV5-5 TGTGCCAGCAGCCCTCTCAGCGGGGCAGGGAACAATGAGCAGTTCTTC CASSPLSGAGNNEQFF
TRBD2 few TRBJ2-7 TRBV5-1 TGCGCCAGCAGCTTGGAGCCTAGCGGGGGGATACCCTCCTACGAGCAGTACTTC CASSLEPSGGIPSYEQYF
. many TRBJ1-3 TRBV20-1 TGCAGTGCTAGGAAGGGGAACTCTGGAAACACCATATATTTT CSARKGNSGNTIYF
. many TRBJ2-2 TRBV5-1 TGCGCCAGCAGCCGGTGGGACGGAACCACCGGGGAGCTGTTTTTT CASSRWDGTTGELFF
. many TRBJ1-6 TRBV7-8 TGTGCCAGCAGCTTAGCGAGCGGAGACAGCCAATTAACCCTCCACTTT CASSLASGDSQLTLHF
. many TRBJ1-2 TRBV12-3/TRBV12-4 TGTGCCAGCAGTATAGACAGATCTAACTATGGCTACACCTTC CASSIDRSNYGYTF
TRBD1 many TRBJ1-5 TRBV5-1 TGCGCCAGCAGGCCAGGGACAGGGGGTTTAGGAAATCAGCCCCAGCATTTT CASRPGTGGLGNQPQHF
. many TRBJ2-1 TRBV5-1 TGCGCCAGCAGCTTGGGGACGGTCGATTCTAATGAGCAGTTCTTC CASSLGTVDSNEQFF
TRBD1 many TRBJ1-4 TRBV6-5 TGTGCCAGCAGTTACACCTACAGGGGTGACGAAAAACTGTTTTTT CASSYTYRGDEKLFF
. many TRBJ2-7 TRBV5-1 TGCGCCAGCAGCTTGGGGCTAGCAACCGAGCAGTACTTC CASSLGLATEQYF
. many TRBJ2-5 TRBV11-1 TGTGCCAGCAGCTTAGCGACGGACTTGCGGGGGCGGTATCAAGAGACCCAGTACTTC CASSLATDLRGRYQETQYF
. many TRBJ2-7 TRBV12-3/TRBV12-4 TGTGCCAGCAGTTTATGGGGTGGATGGACTACGCAGCAGTACTTC CASSLWGGWTTQQYF
. many TRBJ2-2 TRBV20-1 TGCAGTCTAGGGGGGAGGACCGGGGAGCTGTTTTTT CSLGGRTGELFF
. many TRBJ2-1 TRBV5-6 TGTGCCAGCAGCTTGTTCGTACAGGGTACCTTTGCGGCGCAGTTCTTC CASSLFVQGTFAAQFF
TRBD1 many TRBJ1-2 TRBV18 TGTGCCAGCTCACCGGGACAGGGAAGACCCTCTTCTAACTATGGCTACACCTTC CASSPGQGRPSSNYGYTF
. many TRBJ1-5 TRBV20-1 TGCAGTGCCCTGACAGACGGGAATCAGCCCCAGCATTTT CSALTDGNQPQHF
TRBD1 . TRBJ2-7 TRBV29-1 TGCAGCGTTGCTAGGACAGGGGGCGACGAGCAGTACTTC CSVARTGGDEQYF
TRBD1 many TRBJ2-7 TRBV6-2/TRBV6-3 TGTGCCAGCAGTCCCCTCCGACAGGGGGGAGTCTACGAGCAGTACTTC CASSPLRQGGVYEQYF
. . TRBJ1-2 TRBV29-1 TGCAGCGTTGAAGATAGTCGAGGGCCGGGCTATGGCTACACCTTC CSVEDSRGPGYGYTF
. many TRBJ2-1 TRBV11-2 TGTGCCAGCAGCTCCGAGGGGGGGGAGCAGTTCTTC CASSSEGGEQFF
. . TRBJ2-3 TRBV4-1 TGCGCCAGCAGCCAAGTCTCCGGGGGCCGGGGAGATACGCAGTATTTT CASSQVSGGRGDTQYF
. many TRBJ1-5 TRBV10-3 TGTGCCATCAGTGAGTCGGTGGCCGGCTATAGCAATCAGCCCCAGCATTTT CAISESVAGYSNQPQHF
. many TRBJ2-7 TRBV5-8 TGTGCCAGCAGCCCTAACCCCCGGGACGGATCCTACGAGCAGTACTTC CASSPNPRDGSYEQYF
TRBD1 many TRBJ1-2 TRBV20-1 TGCAGTGCTAGGGTCCCCCTGACAGGGGGACATGGCTACACCTTC CSARVPLTGGHGYTF
TRBD1 many TRBJ1-2 TRBV20-1 TGCAGTGCTAGGGGACAGGTCTCCGGCTACACCTTC CSARGQVSGYTF
. many TRBJ2-7 TRBV20-1 TGCAGTGCTAGAGGCTCAACACGTAGAGTCTACGAGCAGTACTTC CSARGSTRRVYEQYF
TRBD1 . TRBJ1-5 TRBV19 TGTGCCAGTAACACCTACGCGGACAGGGCTTTCCAGCCCCAGCATTTT CASNTYADRAFQPQHF
. many TRBJ1-1 TRBV7-2 TGTGCCAGCAGCTCCGGCCCCTATGCTGCGAACACTGAAGCTTTCTTT CASSSGPYAANTEAFF
. many TRBJ1-1 TRBV5-1 TGCGCCAGCAGCTTGAATCAAGGGGTAACTGAAGCTTTCTTT CASSLNQGVTEAFF
. many TRBJ2-5 TRBV11-1 TGTGCCAGCAGCTTGGACCAGCACTACGAGACCCAGTACTTC CASSLDQHYETQYF
. few TRBJ1-2 TRBV10-3 TGTGCCATCAGTGAAAAGGCCACACTCAACGGCTACACCTTC CAISEKATLNGYTF
. . TRBJ2-1 TRBV5-1 TGCGCCAGCAGTCCTCCGAGGGGCGTCGAATACTACAATGAGCAGTTCTTC CASSPPRGVEYYNEQFF
TRBD2 many TRBJ2-7 TRBV28 TGTGCCAGCGGGCCCTTCGCCCCGGGTATACTAGCGAGCGAGCAGTACTTC CASGPFAPGILASEQYF